The 21 T cell receptor beta chains presented below share a single source sample, sequenced in a study of CD4 T cells in relation to SARS-CoV-2 and coronaviruses. Unexposed donor CD4+ T cells date from about 2010-2018, before the COVID-19 pandemic. The cells were cultured for 9 to 11 days before CD4+ T cells were isolated. The table came from immunoSEQ multiplex PCR; TCRdb's copy has only in-frame clones and leaves some out. The sample has about 30,000 clones, about two thirds seen once. Which antigens these TCRs recognize remains unknown. Sequenced material: CD4+ T cells from PBMCs, cultured in vitro. The receptors here all came from a human donor in good health.

The CDR3 here is CASSLGQGADGYTF. CDR3 DNA: TGTGCCAGCAGTCTGGGACAGGGGGCTGATGGCTACACCTTC. The V gene is TRBV6-4, the J gene TRBJ1-2, with 12 nucleotides matching TRBD1. V was clipped by 5 bases and J by 6 bases; unmatched bases: 4. CDR3 length: 14 residues. Germline-derived CDR1 and CDR2 are MRHNA and SNTAGT.

J is TRBJ1-6 and V is TRBV5-1; tentative D call: TRBD1 (5 bases). This CDR3 contains 15 residues. Germline assignment: CDR1 SGHRS and CDR2 YFSETQ. Trimming cost V 4 bases and J 9 bases, with 17 bases left between them. DNA of the CDR3: TGCGCCAGCAGCATGACTGAGGGGAGGAGTTCACCCCTCCACTTT. Protein product: CASSMTEGRSSPLHF.

This clone appeared once. The J gene is TRBJ1-3, the V gene TRBV6-6; maybe TRBD1 (6 bases). CDR1 and CDR2 (germline): MNHNY, SVGAGI (reference sequence). V was cut by 0 bases and J by 3 bases, with 12 bases left in between. The CDR3 totals 16 residues. CDR3 DNA sequence: TGTGCCAGCAGTTACTCGGACAGCGGATTTGGAAACACCATATATTTT. This translates into CASSYSDSGFGNTIYF.

This chain joins TRBV29-1 and TRBJ2-7; a possible D gene is TRBD1 (5 bases). Trimming took off 4 bases at V and 5 bases at J, with 15 bases between the two ends. The CDR3 spans 13 residues. The germline gives CDR1 SQVTM, CDR2 ANQGSEA. The CDR3 spells CSVAKSADNEQYF. For the CDR3, the DNA is TGCAGCGTTGCAAAATCTGCGGACAACGAGCAGTACTTC.

The V and J genes are TRBV7-6 and TRBJ2-3; 14 bases align to TRBD2. Germline CDR1 is SGHVS and CDR2 is FNYEAQ. The length of the CDR3 is 16 residues. V was pared by 4 bases and J by 3 bases, with 3 bases of the junction left unmatched. The CDR3 spells CASSYGTSGRTDTQYF. In DNA form, the CDR3 reads TGTGCCAGCAGCTACGGGACTAGCGGGAGAACAGATACGCAGTATTTT.

The rearrangement joins TRBV11-2 to TRBJ2-1, with 10 positions matching TRBD2. The CDR3 has 15 amino acids. Trimming removed 5 bases from V and 9 bases from J; junction bases left unmatched: 10. Germline CDR1 is SGHAT and CDR2 is FQNNGV. The CDR3 region is CASSRGASGGLEQFF. In DNA form, the CDR3 reads TGTGCCAGCAGCAGGGGGGCTAGCGGGGGACTTGAGCAGTTCTTC.

This clone ranks as medium-sized. The CDR3: CATRYSWGGSTEAFF. DNA for the CDR3: TGTGCCACTAGGTATTCCTGGGGAGGGAGCACTGAAGCTTTCTTT. The V call is TRBV27, the J call TRBJ1-1; no clear D. The CDR3 length is 15 residues. Germline values: CDR1 MNHEY, CDR2 SMNVEV (reference sequence). The V end lost 10 bases, the J end lost 4 bases, and 22 bases lay between the germline ends.

The count of this clone is one. The J gene is TRBJ2-2, the V gene TRBV7-8, with 8 bases that match TRBD2. The germline CDR1 and CDR2 sequences are SGHVS and FQNEAQ. The CDR3 covers 16 residues. With 2 bases clipped from V and 3 bases from J, the junction kept 5 bases outside the gene matches. This CDR3 reads CASSLSGSADTGELFF. CDR3 in DNA: TGTGCCAGCAGCTTAAGCGGGAGCGCGGACACCGGGGAGCTGTTTTTT.

The V and J genes are TRBV5-1 and TRBJ2-7; TRBD2 agrees at 8 bases. This CDR3 comprises 14 residues. After removal of 0 bases from V and 9 bases from J, the junction contained 8 bases not matched to a gene. Looked up from germline, CDR1 is SGHRS and CDR2 is YFSETQ. Here the CDR3 reads CASSLGDRGGGQYF. The CDR3 nucleotides are TGCGCCAGCAGCTTGGGCGACCGGGGGGGTGGGCAGTACTTC.

The rearrangement links TRBV30 to TRBJ1-2; weak D call: TRBD1 (5 bases). Per germline, CDR1 GTSNPN and CDR2 SVGIG (reference sequence). The CDR3 runs 13 residues. V was trimmed by 0 bases and J by 7 bases, leaving 12 bases between them. This chain's CDR3 is CAWSVGVTGGYTF. The CDR3 bases are TGTGCCTGGAGTGTAGGGGTAACGGGTGGCTACACCTTC.

V is TRBV6-5 and J is TRBJ1-1, with D maybe TRBD1 (5 bases). This CDR3 spans 15 amino acids. Trimming shortened V by 8 bases and J by 3 bases, and 19 bases separated the two germline ends. The V gene's germline CDR1 is MNHEY and CDR2 SVGAGI. Here the CDR3 reads CASRGSGVRDTEAFF. As DNA, the CDR3 is TGTGCCAGCCGGGGGTCCGGGGTACGGGACACTGAAGCTTTCTTT.

The genes are TRBV6-1 and TRBJ1-5; TRBD1 matches at 7 bases. The germline V gene has CDR1 MNHNS and CDR2 SASEGT. The CDR3 consists of 17 residues. Trimming took 2 bases from V and 0 from J; bases not matched to a gene: 7. The DNA for the CDR3 is TGTGCCAGCAGTGAAACAGGGGTCCTTAATAGCAATCAGCCCCAGCATTTT. Its protein product is CASSETGVLNSNQPQHF.

A single count supports this clone. V is TRBV18 and J is TRBJ2-4; 10 bases line up with TRBD1. The CDR3 has 15 residues. The germline gives CDR1 KGHSH, CDR2 LQKENI. V was pared by 0 bases and J by 8 bases, with 4 bases of the junction left unmatched. This CDR3 is CASSPPTGGADIQYF. The CDR3, as DNA: TGTGCCAGCTCACCACCGACAGGGGGCGCAGACATTCAGTACTTC.

The chain uses TRBV5-4 and TRBJ2-6, with a weak D call TRBD1 (6 bases). This CDR3 has 15 residues. Looked up from germline, CDR1 is SGHNT and CDR2 is YYREEE (reference sequence). V lost 3 bases to trimming and J lost 0 bases, with 7 bases between them. The CDR3 spells CASSYRASGANVLTF. CDR3 bases: TGTGCCAGCAGCTACAGGGCCTCTGGGGCCAACGTCCTGACTTTC. The full variable domain, completed using reference TRBV5-4 and TRBJ2-6, is ETGVTQSPTHLIKTRGQQVTLRCSSQSGHNTVSWYQQALGQGPQFIFQYYREEENGRGNFPPRFSGLQFPNYSSELNVNALELDDSALYLCASSYRASGANVLTFGAGSRLTVL.

The chain has TRBV9 and TRBJ1-3; D gene unclear. The CDR3 sequence is 15 residues long. Germline assignment: CDR1 SGDLS and CDR2 YYNGEE. The V end lost 4 bases, the J end lost 2 bases, and 13 bases lay between the germline ends. As DNA, the CDR3 is TGTGCCAGCAGCCTCCGGACCGGACCTGGAAACACCATATATTTT. Protein product: CASSLRTGPGNTIYF.

CDR3 DNA: TGTGCCAGCAGCTCGGACAGTACCGTGTATGGCTACACCTTC. Amino acids: CASSSDSTVYGYTF. This rearrangement joins TRBV7-9 to TRBJ1-2, with D perhaps matching TRBD1 (6 bases). Per germline, CDR1 SEHNR and CDR2 FQNEAQ (reference sequence). The V and J ends lost 4 bases and 5 bases respectively, with 14 bases between them. The length of the CDR3 is 14 residues.

V and J are TRBV5-1 and TRBJ2-1, with a possible D match to TRBD1 (6 bases). The V end lost 2 bases, the J end lost 5 bases, and 11 bases lay between the germline ends. Per the germline V gene, CDR1 is SGHRS and CDR2 is YFSETQ. The CDR3 extends over 14 amino acids. CDR3 sequence: CASSLQGFDNEQFF. The CDR3 coding sequence is TGCGCCAGCAGCTTACAGGGTTTCGACAATGAGCAGTTCTTC.

The V call is TRBV24-1, the J call TRBJ2-1; possibly TRBD1 for D (6 bases). The CDR3 sequence is 17 residues long. V was shortened by 4 bases and J by 4 bases, with 19 bases between the two germline ends. The V gene's germline CDR1 is KGHDR and CDR2 SFDVKD. In DNA form, the CDR3 reads TGTGCCACCAGTGACCGAAACGCCGGACAGCTGTACAATGAGCAGTTCTTC. Encoded protein: CATSDRNAGQLYNEQFF.

J is TRBJ2-2 and V is TRBV5-4; a weak D match, TRBD2 (5 bases). Germline V lookup: CDR1 SGHNT, CDR2 YYREEE (reference sequence). The CDR3 has 15 residues. The V end was cut by 1 base, the J end by 2 bases, with 9 bases between. CDR3 in DNA: TGTGCCAGCAGCTTGTCTCTAGCCAACACCGGGGAGCTGTTTTTT. This codes for CASSLSLANTGELFF.

This clone has just a few counts. CDR3: CARGQPDQPQHF. The CDR3, as DNA: TGCGCCAGGGGACAGCCAGATCAGCCCCAGCATTTT. The chain links TRBV5-1 to TRBJ1-5; 7 positions match TRBD1. Trimming at V came to 8 bases and at J to 5 bases, leaving 4 bases not matched to a gene. The length of the CDR3 is 12 residues. Germline V gives CDR1 SGHRS, CDR2 YFSETQ.

This chain joins TRBV7-2 and TRBJ1-1, with no clear D. This CDR3 region has 15 residues. V was cut by 2 bases and J by 4 bases, with 14 bases left in between. The germline V gene encodes CDR1 SGHTA and CDR2 FQGNSA. The DNA for the CDR3 is TGTGCCAGCAGCTTAAACAGCGGGAGTGGCACTGAAGCTTTCTTT. Translated, it gives CASSLNSGSGTEAFF.